This record covers a single TCR beta chain. TCRdb analysed the 5' RACE reads with MiXCR anew, one entry per CDR3 protein. Among about 350,000 distinct CDR3 sequences, roughly an eighth were seen once, and the ten largest hold roughly 20%. The data were obtained in a study of T-cell memory formation after mild COVID-19. The V and J ends lost 5 bases and 2 bases respectively, with 7 bases between them. Per germline, CDR1 DFQATT and CDR2 SNEGSKA (reference sequence). CDR3 size: 12 residues. Sequenced input: PBMCs or a T cell subset sorted from them (not recorded which). This rearrangement joins TRBV20-1 to TRBJ1-5, with unresolved D. This sequence was found in a man younger than 30 who had mild COVID-19 (a few samples of this study predate the infection). Cell type and time point are not known. In DNA, the CDR3 is TGCAGTGCTGAGGGTGGCAATCAGCCCCAGCATTTT. It translates to CSAEGGNQPQHF.